The T cell receptor beta chain described here comes from a study of naive and memory T cell subsets. Study observations and caveats: Over 95% of naive TCR sequences appeared only once after error correction, unlike memory subsets.

On this clonotype itself: Its antigen is not known.

An equimolar mix of two oligonucleotides served as the beta constant-region primer for TRBC1 and TRBC2. Four rounds of PCR amplified the ligated cDNA using nested alpha and beta constant-region primers plus SP2. TCRdb itself ran the UMI-ligation and nested PCR reads through MiXCR, one entry per CDR3 protein. Among 15,000 to 20,000 distinct CDR3 sequences listed, approximately 8.6% were seen once. CDR1 and CDR2 from the germline V gene are MNHNS and SASEGT. The CDR3 consists of 13 residues. The ends lost 6 bases at V and 4 bases at J; junction bases unmatched: 3. The chain joins TRBV6-1 to TRBJ2-7; 10 bases are shared with TRBD1. The receptor's source is a human donor in good health. Source material: central memory CD8+ T cells from blood. The CDR3 region has the DNA TGTGCCAGCAGGATGGGACAGGGGTACGAGCAGTACTTC. Residues: CASRMGQGYEQYF.